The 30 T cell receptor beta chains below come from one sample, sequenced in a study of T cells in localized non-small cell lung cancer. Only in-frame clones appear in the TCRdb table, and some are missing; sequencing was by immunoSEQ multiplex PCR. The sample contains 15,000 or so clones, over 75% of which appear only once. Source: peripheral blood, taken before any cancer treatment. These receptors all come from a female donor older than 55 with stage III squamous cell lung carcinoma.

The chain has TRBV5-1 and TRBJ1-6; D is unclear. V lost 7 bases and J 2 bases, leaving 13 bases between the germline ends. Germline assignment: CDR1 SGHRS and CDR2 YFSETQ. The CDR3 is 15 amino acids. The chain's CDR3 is CASPDEMAYNSPLHF. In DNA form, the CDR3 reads TGCGCCAGCCCGGACGAGATGGCCTATAATTCACCCCTCCACTTT.

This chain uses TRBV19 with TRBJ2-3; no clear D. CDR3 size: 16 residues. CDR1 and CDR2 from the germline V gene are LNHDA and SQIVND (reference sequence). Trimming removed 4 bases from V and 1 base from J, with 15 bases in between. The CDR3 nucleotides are TGTGCCAGTAGTACGCGACGGCTCCCGGGCACAGATACGCAGTATTTT. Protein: CASSTRRLPGTDTQYF.

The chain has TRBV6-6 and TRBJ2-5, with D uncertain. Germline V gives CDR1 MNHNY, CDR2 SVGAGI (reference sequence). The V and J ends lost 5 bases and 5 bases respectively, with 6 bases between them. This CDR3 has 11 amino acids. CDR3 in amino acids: CASSGRETQYF. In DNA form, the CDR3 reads TGTGCCAGCAGTGGCAGGGAGACCCAGTACTTC.

Here the CDR3 reads CASSQESGIMNTEAFF. The CDR3 DNA follows: TGTGCCAGCAGCCAAGAAAGTGGGATCATGAACACTGAAGCTTTCTTT. The V and J genes are TRBV4-2 and TRBJ1-1; no firm D call. Trimming took 0 bases from V and 0 from J, leaving 11 bases between them. CDR1 LGHNA and CDR2 YNFKEQ come from the germline V gene. The CDR3 contains 16 residues.

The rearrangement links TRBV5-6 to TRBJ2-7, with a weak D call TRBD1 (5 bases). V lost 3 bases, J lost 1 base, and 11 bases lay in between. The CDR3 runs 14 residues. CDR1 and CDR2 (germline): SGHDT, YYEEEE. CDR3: CASSWTPRSYEQYF. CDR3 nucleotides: TGTGCCAGCAGCTGGACACCCAGGTCCTACGAGCAGTACTTC.

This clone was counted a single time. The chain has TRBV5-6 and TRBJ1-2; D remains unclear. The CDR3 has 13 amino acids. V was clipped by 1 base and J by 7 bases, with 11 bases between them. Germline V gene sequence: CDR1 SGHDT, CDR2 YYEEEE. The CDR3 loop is CASSLIRHGGYTF. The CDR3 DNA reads TGTGCCAGCAGCTTGATTCGTCACGGTGGCTACACCTTC.

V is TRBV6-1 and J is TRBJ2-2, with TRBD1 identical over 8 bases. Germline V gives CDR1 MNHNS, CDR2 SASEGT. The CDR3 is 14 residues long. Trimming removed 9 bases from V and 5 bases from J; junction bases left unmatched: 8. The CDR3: CASTTGAGTGELFF. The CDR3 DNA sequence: TGTGCCAGTACGACAGGGGCGGGAACCGGGGAGCTGTTTTTT.

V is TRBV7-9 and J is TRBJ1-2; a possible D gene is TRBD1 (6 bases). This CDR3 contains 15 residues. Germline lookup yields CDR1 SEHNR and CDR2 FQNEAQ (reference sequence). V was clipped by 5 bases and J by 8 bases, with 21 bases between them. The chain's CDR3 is CASSIQDLTGYGYTF. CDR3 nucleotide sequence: TGTGCCAGCAGCATACAAGATCTTACAGGGTACGGCTACACCTTC.

The chain's CDR3 is CASSLEDRGQPQHF. DNA of the CDR3: TGTGCCAGCAGCTTGGAAGACAGGGGGCAGCCCCAGCATTTT. The rearrangement uses TRBV5-5 and TRBJ1-5; 9 bases fit TRBD1. The trim removed 0 bases at V and 7 bases at J, leaving 2 bases unmatched. The germline gives CDR1 SGHKS, CDR2 YYEKEE (reference sequence). The CDR3 covers 14 residues.

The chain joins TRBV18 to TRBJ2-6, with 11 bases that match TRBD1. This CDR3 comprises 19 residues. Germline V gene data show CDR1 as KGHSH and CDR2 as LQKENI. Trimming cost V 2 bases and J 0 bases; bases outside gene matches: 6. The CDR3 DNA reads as TGTGCCAGCTCACCATTGGGACAGGGGGGACCCTCTGGGGCCAACGTCCTGACTTTC. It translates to CASSPLGQGGPSGANVLTF.

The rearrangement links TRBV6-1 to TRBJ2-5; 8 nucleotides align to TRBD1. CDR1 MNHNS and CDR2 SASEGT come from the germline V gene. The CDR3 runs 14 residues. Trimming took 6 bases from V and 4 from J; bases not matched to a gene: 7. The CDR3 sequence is CASSLGQGRETQYF. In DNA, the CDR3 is TGTGCCAGCAGCCTCGGACAGGGACGAGAGACCCAGTACTTC.

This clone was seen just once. DNA of the CDR3: TGTGCCAGCAGACCCGGTCCGTCGGGTCGAGATACGCAGTATTTT. It is translated as CASRPGPSGRDTQYF. The chain is built from TRBV4-2 and TRBJ2-3, with D uncertain. Germline CDR1 reads LGHNA; CDR2 reads YNFKEQ. The V gene lost 6 bases and the J gene lost 5 bases, with 18 bases spanning the gap. The CDR3 has 15 residues.

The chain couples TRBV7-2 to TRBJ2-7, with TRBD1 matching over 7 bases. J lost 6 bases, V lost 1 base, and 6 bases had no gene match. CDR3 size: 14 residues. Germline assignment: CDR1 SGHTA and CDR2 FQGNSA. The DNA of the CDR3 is TGTGCCAGCAGCTTAGTCAAGGGGGCCGGCGAGCAGTACTTC. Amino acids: CASSLVKGAGEQYF.

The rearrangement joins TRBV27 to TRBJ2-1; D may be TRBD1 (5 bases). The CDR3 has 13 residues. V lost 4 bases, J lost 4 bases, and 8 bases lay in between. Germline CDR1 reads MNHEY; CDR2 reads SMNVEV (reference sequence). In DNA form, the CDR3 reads TGTGCCAGCAGTTGGACACCTTACAATGAGCAGTTCTTC. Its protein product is CASSWTPYNEQFF.

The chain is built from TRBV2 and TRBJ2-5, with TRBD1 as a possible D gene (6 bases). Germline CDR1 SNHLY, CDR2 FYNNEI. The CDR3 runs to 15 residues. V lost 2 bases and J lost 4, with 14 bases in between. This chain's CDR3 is CASSERVGRGETQYF. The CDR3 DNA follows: TGTGCCAGCAGTGAAAGGGTGGGCAGGGGAGAGACCCAGTACTTC.

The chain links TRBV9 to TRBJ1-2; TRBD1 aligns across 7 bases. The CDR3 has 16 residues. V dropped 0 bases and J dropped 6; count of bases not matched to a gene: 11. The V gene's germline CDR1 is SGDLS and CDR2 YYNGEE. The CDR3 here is CASSVGWGGGENGYTF. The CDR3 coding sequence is TGTGCCAGCAGCGTAGGGTGGGGAGGGGGCGAGAATGGCTACACCTTC.

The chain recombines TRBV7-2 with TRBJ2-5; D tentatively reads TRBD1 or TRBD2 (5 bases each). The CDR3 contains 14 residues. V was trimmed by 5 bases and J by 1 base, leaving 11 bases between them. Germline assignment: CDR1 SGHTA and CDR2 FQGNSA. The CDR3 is CASSPRDAQETQYF. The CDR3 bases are TGTGCCAGCAGCCCCCGGGACGCCCAAGAGACCCAGTACTTC.

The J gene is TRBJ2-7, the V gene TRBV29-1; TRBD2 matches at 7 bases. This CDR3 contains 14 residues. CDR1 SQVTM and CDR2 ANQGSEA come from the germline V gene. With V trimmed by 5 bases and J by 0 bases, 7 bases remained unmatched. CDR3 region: CSVLIAGSSYEQYF. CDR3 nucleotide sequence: TGCAGCGTTCTCATAGCGGGTTCCTCCTACGAGCAGTACTTC.

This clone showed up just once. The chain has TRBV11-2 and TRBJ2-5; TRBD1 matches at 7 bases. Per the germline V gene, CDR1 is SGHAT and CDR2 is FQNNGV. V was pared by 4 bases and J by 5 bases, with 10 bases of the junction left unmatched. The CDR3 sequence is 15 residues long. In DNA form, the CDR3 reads TGTGCCAGCAGCTCCTGGACAGGTGCATCGGAGACCCAGTACTTC. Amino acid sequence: CASSSWTGASETQYF.

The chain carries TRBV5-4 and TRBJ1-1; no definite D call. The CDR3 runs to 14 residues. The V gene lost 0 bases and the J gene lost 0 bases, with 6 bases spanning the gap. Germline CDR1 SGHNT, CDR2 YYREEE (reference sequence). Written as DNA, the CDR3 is TGTGCCAGCAGCTTGGTGGCTATGAACACTGAAGCTTTCTTT. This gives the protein CASSLVAMNTEAFF. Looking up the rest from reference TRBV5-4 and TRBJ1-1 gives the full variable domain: ETGVTQSPTHLIKTRGQQVTLRCSSQSGHNTVSWYQQALGQGPQFIFQYYREEENGRGNFPPRFSGLQFPNYSSELNVNALELDDSALYLCASSLVAMNTEAFFGQGTRLTVV.

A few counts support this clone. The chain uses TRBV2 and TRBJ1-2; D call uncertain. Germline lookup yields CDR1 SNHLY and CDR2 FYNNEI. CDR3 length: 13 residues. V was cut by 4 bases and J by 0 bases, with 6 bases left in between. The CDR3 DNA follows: TGTGCCAGCAGTGTGAGGCCTAACTATGGCTACACCTTC. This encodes CASSVRPNYGYTF.

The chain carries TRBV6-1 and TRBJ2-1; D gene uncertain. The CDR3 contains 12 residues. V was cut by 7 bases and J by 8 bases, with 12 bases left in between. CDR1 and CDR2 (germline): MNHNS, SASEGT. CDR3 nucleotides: TGTGCCAGCACTGCCGATTGGGATGAGCAGTTCTTC. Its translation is CASTADWDEQFF.

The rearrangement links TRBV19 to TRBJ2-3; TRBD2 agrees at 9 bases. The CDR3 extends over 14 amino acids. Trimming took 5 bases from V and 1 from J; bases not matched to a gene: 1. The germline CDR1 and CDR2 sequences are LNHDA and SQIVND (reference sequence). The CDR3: CASSVAGGTDTQYF. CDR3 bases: TGTGCCAGTAGTGTAGCGGGGGGCACAGATACGCAGTATTTT.

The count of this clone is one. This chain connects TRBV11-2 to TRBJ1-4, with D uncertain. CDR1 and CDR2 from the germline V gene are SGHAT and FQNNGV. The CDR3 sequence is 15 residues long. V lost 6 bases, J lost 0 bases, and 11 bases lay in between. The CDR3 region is CASRKEGTTNEKLFF. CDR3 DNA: TGTGCCAGCAGGAAGGAAGGGACAACTAATGAAAAACTGTTTTTT.

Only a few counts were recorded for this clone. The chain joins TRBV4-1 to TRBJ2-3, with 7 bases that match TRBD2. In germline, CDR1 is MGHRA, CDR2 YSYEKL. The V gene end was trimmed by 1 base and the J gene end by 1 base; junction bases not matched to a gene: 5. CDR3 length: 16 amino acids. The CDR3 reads CASSQVERGRTDTQYF. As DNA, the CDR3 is TGCGCCAGCAGCCAAGTGGAGCGGGGACGCACAGATACGCAGTATTTT.

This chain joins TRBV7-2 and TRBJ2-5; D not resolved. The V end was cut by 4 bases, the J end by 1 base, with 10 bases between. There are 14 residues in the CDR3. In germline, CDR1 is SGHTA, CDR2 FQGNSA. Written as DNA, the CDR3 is TGTGCCAGCAGCTCCCCGGACCTCCAAGAGACCCAGTACTTC. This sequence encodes CASSSPDLQETQYF.

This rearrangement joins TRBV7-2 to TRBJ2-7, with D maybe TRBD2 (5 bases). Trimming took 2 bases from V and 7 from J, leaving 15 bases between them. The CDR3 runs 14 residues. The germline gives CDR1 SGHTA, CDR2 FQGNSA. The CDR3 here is CASSLPSLMGEQYF. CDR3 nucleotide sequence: TGTGCCAGCAGCTTACCTAGCTTGATGGGGGAGCAGTACTTC. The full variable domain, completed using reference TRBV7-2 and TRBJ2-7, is GAGVSQSPSNKVTEKGKDVELRCDPISGHTALYWYRQSLGQGLEFLIYFQGNSAPDKSGLPSDRFSAERTGGSVSTLTIQRTQQEDSAVYLCASSLPSLMGEQYFGPGTRLTVT.

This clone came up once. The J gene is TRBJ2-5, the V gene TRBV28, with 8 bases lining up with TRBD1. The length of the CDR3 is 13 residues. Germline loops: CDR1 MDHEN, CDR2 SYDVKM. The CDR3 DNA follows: TGTGCATCCCGGGACAGGTGGAAAGAGACCCAGTACTTC. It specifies CASRDRWKETQYF.

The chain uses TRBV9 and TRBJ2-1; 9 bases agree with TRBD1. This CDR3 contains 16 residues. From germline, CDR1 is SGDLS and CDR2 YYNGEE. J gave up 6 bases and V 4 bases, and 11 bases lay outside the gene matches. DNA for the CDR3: TGTGCCAGCAGCCAAGACGAGGGGACAGGGCCCAATGAGCAGTTCTTC. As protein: CASSQDEGTGPNEQFF.

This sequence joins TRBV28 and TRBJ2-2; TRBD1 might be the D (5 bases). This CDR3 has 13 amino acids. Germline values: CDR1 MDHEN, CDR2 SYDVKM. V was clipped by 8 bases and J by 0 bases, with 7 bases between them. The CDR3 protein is CASQTANTGELFF. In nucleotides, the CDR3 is TGTGCCAGCCAGACAGCGAACACCGGGGAGCTGTTTTTT.